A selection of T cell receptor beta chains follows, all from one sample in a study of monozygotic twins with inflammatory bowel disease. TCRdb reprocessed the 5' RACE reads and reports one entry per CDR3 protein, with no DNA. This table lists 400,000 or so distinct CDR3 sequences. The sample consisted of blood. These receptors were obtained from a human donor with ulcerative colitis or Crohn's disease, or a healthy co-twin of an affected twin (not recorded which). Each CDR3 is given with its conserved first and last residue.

CDR3: CASSPYWGDRGNEQFF; J: TRBJ2-1; V: TRBV21-1
CDR3: CASSHMGQANSPLHF; J: TRBJ1-6; V: TRBV6-1
CDR3: CASSLVAGAITEAFF; J: TRBJ1-1; V: TRBV5-1
CDR3: CASSLRQGRSYEQYF; J: TRBJ2-7; V: TRBV7-2
CDR3: CASRPGSGNTIYF; J: TRBJ1-3; V: TRBV6-5
CDR3: CASSLGLAGGFGYEQYF; J: TRBJ2-7; V: TRBV5-1
CDR3: CASSSHEVSEQYF; J: TRBJ2-7; V: TRBV6-5
CDR3: CASSLPSGSTDTQYF; J: TRBJ2-3; V: TRBV5-1
CDR3: CSARVSGLGNEQFF; J: TRBJ2-1; V: TRBV20-1
CDR3: CASSVASDSSGSPLHF; J: TRBJ1-6; V: TRBV9
CDR3: CASSLGQGKPYNEQFF; J: TRBJ2-1; V: TRBV7-9
CDR3: CASSPGGTSYEQYF; J: TRBJ2-7; V: TRBV19
CDR3: CASSTSTGGGNQPQHF; J: TRBJ1-5; V: TRBV19
CDR3: CASSPTGQGRYEQYF; J: TRBJ2-7; V: TRBV5-6
CDR3: CASSLSLAGEIKNNEQFF; J: TRBJ2-1; V: TRBV7-8
CDR3: CASSLDPAKNYEQYF; J: TRBJ2-7; V: TRBV5-1
CDR3: CATQEWASGNNEQFF; J: TRBJ2-1; V: TRBV15
CDR3: CASSSDRGHPGYTF; J: TRBJ1-2; V: TRBV7-2
CDR3: CASSVDRTLAQQYF; J: TRBJ2-7; V: TRBV9
CDR3: CSAPGQGHNEQFF; J: TRBJ2-1; V: TRBV29-1
CDR3: CASSYKQGTVWHF; J: TRBJ1-5; V: TRBV6-5
CDR3: CASRYENGNEKLFF; J: TRBJ1-4; V: TRBV5-1
CDR3: CASSPRVLAGLASEQYF; J: TRBJ2-7; V: TRBV27
CDR3: CSVEYTFEGAIEAFF; J: TRBJ1-1; V: TRBV29-1
CDR3: CASSQETGIGTEAFF; J: TRBJ1-1; V: TRBV7-8
CDR3: CASSLVPPGQGMNTEAFF; J: TRBJ1-1; V: TRBV11-2
CDR3: CSGTPNTGELFF; J: TRBJ2-2; V: TRBV29-1
CDR3: CSVGSPNYGYTF; J: TRBJ1-2; V: TRBV29-1
CDR3: CASSFSFQNYEQYF; J: TRBJ2-7; V: TRBV5-1
CDR3: CAISDTHEKLFF; J: TRBJ1-4; V: TRBV10-3
CDR3: CASSQEMSGSDEQYF; J: TRBJ2-7; V: TRBV14
CDR3: CASSMFQQGRRGPTDTQYF; J: TRBJ2-3; V: TRBV19
CDR3: CASSQDLVENTEAFF; J: TRBJ1-1; V: TRBV3-1
CDR3: CATSGSGASTDTQYF; J: TRBJ2-3; V: TRBV24-1
CDR3: CATSTLDRYEQYF; J: TRBJ2-7; V: TRBV15